This T cell receptor (beta chain) originates from a study of T cell changes during pregnancy in multiple sclerosis. Assay used: immunoSEQ multiplex PCR; TCRdb lists only in-frame clones, some missing. The sample lists 20,000 to 25,000 clones; roughly 80% were seen once. Germline CDR1 is SGDLS and CDR2 is YYNGEE. The CDR3 is 15 amino acids. Trimming took 4 bases from V and 6 from J, leaving 20 bases between them. The clonotype comes from a female donor in good health, enrolled as a control in a pregnancy study. This chain uses TRBV9 with TRBJ2-7; tentative D call: TRBD1 (6 bases). Sequenced here: CD8+ T cells from peripheral blood mononuclear cells, sampled in the first trimester of pregnancy. Here the CDR3 reads CASSPSGTMNGEQYF. Here the CDR3 DNA reads TGTGCCAGCAGCCCCTCTGGGACAATGAATGGCGAGCAGTACTTC. Full variable domain (rest looked up from reference TRBV9 and TRBJ2-7): DSGVTQTPKHLITATGQRVTLRCSPRSGDLSVYWYQQSLDQGLQFLIQYYNGEERAKGNILERFSAQQFPDLHSELNLSSLELGDSALYFCASSPSGTMNGEQYFGPGTRLTVT.